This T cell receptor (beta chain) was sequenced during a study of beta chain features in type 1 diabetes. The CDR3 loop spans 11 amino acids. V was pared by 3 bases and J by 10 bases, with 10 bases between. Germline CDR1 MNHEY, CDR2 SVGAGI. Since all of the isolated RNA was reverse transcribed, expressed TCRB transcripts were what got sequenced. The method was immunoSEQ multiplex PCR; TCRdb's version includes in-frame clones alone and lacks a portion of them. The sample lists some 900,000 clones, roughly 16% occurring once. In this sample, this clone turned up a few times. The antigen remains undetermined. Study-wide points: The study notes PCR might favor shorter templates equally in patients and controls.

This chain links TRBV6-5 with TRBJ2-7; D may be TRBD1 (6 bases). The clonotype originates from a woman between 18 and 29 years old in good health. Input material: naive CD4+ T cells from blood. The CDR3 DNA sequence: TGTGCCAGCAGTTATTTGGGACAACAGTACTTC. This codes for CASSYLGQQYF.